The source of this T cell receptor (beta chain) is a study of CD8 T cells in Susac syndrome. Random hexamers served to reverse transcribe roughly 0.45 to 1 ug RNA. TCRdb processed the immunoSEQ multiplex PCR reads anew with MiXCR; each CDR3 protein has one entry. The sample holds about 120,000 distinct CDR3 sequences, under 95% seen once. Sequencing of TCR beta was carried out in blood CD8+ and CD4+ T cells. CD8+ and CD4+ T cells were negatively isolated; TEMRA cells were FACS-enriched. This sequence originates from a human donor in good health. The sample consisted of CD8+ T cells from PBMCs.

The CDR3 reads CATHRVRNEQFF. For the CDR3, the DNA is TGCGCCACCCACAGGGTCCGCAATGAGCAGTTCTTC. The V and J genes are TRBV10-2 and TRBJ2-1; the D gene is possibly TRBD1 (6 bases). Looked up from germline, CDR1 is WSHSY and CDR2 is SAAADI. The CDR3 runs to 12 residues. V was pared by 10 bases and J by 6 bases, with 13 bases between.